The 3 T cell receptor beta chains below were found in one sample sequenced in a study of neurological immune-mediated disorders. In TCRdb, the 5' RACE reads were re-called with MiXCR into one record per CDR3 protein. The table shows about 18,000 distinct CDR3 sequences, with 14% occurring only once. The sequenced sample was CD4+ T cells from blood. Receptors were obtained from a woman aged 60-75 years with HTLV-1-associated myelopathy (HAM/TSP).

Many counts were recorded for this clonotype. The rearrangement joins TRBV19 to TRBJ1-4; TRBD1 agrees at 7 bases. Losses at the gene ends were 9 bases for V and 5 bases for J; bases not matched to a gene: 6. The CDR3 length is 13 residues. Looked up from germline, CDR1 is LNHDA and CDR2 is SQIVND (reference sequence). This CDR3 reads CASNDRVNEKLFF. DNA for the CDR3: TGTGCCAGCAATGACAGGGTAAATGAAAAACTGTTTTTT.

This clonotype was seen only once. One end of the junction fails to match germline, which may point to a read error. The rearrangement joins TRBV24-1 to TRBJ2-1, with TRBD1 matching over 10 bases. The V gene's germline CDR1 is KGHDR and CDR2 SFDVKD. This CDR3 comprises 16 residues. The CDR3 region has the DNA TGTGCCACCAGTGACTACGGACAGGGGGTATACAATGAGCAGTTATTC. This encodes CATSDYGQGVYNEQLF.

This clonotype was recorded at least ten times. This chain uses TRBV5-1 with TRBJ2-4; 8 bases line up with TRBD2. The CDR3 extends over 16 amino acids. V lost 3 bases to trimming and J lost 7 bases; unmatched junction nucleotides: 12. In germline, CDR1 is SGHRS, CDR2 YFSETQ. The CDR3 DNA follows: TGCGCCAGCAGCTCCGAACCGACCGGGAGGGGTAACATTCAGTACTTC. This translates into CASSSEPTGRGNIQYF.